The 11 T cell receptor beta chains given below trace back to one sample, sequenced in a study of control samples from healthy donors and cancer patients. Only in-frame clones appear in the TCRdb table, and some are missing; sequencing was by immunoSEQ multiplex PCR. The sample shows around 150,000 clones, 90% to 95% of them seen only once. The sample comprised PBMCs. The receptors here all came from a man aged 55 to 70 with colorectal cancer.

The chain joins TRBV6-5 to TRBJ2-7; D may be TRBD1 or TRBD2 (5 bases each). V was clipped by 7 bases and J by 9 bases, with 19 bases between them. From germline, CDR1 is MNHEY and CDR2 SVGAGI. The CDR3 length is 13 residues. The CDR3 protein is CASKTGTDLAQYF. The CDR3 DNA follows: TGTGCCAGCAAAACCGGGACCGATCTCGCGCAGTACTTC.

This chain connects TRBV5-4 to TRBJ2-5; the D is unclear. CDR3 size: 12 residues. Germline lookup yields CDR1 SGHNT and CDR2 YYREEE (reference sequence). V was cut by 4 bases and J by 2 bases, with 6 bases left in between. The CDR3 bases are TGTGCCAGCAGCCCCGGACAAGAGACCCAGTACTTC. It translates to CASSPGQETQYF.

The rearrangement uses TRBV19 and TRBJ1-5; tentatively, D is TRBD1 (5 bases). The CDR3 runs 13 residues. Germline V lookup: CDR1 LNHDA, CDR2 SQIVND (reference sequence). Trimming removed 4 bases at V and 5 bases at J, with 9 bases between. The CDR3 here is CASSNGRDQPQHF. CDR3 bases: TGTGCCAGTAGTAACGGCAGGGATCAGCCCCAGCATTTT. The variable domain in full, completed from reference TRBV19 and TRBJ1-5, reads DGGITQSPKYLFRKEGQNVTLSCEQNLNHDAMYWYRQDPGQGLRLIYYSQIVNDFQKGDIAEGYSVSREKKESFPLTVTSAQKNPTAFYLCASSNGRDQPQHFGDGTRLSIL.

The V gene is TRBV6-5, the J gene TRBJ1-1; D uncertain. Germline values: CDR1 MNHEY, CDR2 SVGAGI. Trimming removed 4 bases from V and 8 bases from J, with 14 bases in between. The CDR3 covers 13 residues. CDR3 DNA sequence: TGTGCCAGCAGTTTCCAGGCTACGACCGAAGCTTTCTTT. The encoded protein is CASSFQATTEAFF.

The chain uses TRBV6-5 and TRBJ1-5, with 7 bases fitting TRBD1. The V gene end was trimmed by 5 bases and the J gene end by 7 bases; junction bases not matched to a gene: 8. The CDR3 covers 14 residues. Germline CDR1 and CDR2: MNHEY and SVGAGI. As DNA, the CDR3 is TGTGCCAGCAGTCGAGAAGGGGGCGGACAGCCCCAGCATTTT. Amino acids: CASSREGGGQPQHF.

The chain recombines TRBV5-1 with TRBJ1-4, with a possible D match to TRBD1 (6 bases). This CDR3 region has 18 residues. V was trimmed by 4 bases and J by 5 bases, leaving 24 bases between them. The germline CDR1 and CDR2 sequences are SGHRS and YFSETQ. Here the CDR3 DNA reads TGCGCCAGCAGCATTGGTTCGTCCTGGGGGGGCATGAATGAAAAACTGTTTTTT. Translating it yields CASSIGSSWGGMNEKLFF.

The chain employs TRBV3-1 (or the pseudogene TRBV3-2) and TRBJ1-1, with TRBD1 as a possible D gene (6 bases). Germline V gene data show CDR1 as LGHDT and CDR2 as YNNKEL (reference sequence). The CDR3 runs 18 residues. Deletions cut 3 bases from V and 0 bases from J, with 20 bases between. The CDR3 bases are TGTGCCAGCAGCCATTCTCGGTTGACAGGACGGATGAACACTGAAGCTTTCTTT. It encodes CASSHSRLTGRMNTEAFF.

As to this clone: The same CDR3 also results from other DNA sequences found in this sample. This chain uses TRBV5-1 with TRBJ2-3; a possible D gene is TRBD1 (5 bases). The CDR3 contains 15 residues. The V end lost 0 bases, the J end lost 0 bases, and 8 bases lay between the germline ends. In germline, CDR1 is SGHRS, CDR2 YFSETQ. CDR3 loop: CASSLVAGSTDTQYF. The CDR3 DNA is TGCGCCAGCAGCTTGGTGGCAGGGAGCACAGATACGCAGTATTTT.

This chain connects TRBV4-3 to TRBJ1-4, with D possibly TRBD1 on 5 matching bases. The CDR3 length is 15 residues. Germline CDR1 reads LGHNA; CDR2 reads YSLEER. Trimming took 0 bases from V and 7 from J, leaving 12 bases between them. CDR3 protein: CASSQDSGAGEKLFF. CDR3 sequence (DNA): TGCGCCAGCAGCCAAGATTCTGGGGCTGGTGAAAAACTGTTTTTT.

The CDR3 loop reads CATSDTFNEKLFF. The CDR3 DNA follows: TGTGCCACCTCGGACACCTTTAATGAAAAACTGTTTTTT. This rearrangement joins TRBV24-1 to TRBJ1-4, with D possibly TRBD1 on 5 matching bases. Trimming cost V 9 bases and J 4 bases, with 11 bases left between them. The CDR3 runs 13 residues. CDR1 and CDR2 (germline): KGHDR, SFDVKD.

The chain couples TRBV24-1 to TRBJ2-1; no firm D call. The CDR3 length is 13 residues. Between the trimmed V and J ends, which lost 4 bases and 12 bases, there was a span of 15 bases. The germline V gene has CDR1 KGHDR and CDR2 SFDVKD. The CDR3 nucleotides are TGTGCCACCAGTGACACCCCAGTGGGTGGGCAGTTCTTC. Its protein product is CATSDTPVGGQFF.